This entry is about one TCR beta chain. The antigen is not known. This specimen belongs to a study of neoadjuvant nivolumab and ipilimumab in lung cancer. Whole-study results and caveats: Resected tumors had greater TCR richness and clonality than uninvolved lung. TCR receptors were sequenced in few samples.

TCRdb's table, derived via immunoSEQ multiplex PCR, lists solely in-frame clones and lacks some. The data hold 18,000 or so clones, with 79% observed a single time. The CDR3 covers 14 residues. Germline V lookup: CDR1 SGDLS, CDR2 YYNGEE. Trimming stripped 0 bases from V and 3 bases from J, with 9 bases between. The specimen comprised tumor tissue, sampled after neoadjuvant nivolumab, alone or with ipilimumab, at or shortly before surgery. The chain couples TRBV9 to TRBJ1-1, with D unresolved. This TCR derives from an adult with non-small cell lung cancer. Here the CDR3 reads CASSVAPKDTEAFF. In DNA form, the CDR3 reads TGTGCCAGCAGCGTAGCCCCCAAAGACACTGAAGCTTTCTTT.